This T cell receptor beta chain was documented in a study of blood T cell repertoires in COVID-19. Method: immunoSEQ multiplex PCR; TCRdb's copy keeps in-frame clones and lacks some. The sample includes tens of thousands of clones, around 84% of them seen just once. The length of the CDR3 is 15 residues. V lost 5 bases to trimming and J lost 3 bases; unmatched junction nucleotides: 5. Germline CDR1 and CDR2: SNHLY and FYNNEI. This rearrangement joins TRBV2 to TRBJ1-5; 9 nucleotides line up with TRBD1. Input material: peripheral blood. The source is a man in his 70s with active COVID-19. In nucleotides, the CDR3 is TGTGCCAGCAGTCCGGGACAGGGATTCAATCAGCCCCAGCATTTT. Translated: CASSPGQGFNQPQHF.